The TCR beta chain under discussion was sequenced for a study of CD4 T cells in relation to SARS-CoV-2 and coronaviruses (dated by TCRdb to the early 2020s). Looking at the study overall: The ViraFEST assay cultured PBMCs with antigen for nine to ten days, then sequenced TCR beta CDR3s to find antigen-specific clonal expansions. An HIV-1 Nef peptide pool or a no-peptide culture served as the negative reference condition. Shared crossreactive spike epitopes were mapped to their HLA restriction using patient-derived lymphoblastoid cell lines. The study assessed, at the TCR clonotype level, memory CD4+ T cell crossreactivity between SARS-CoV-2 and common cold coronavirus spike proteins. The Adaptive Biotechnologies TCR-sequencing kit was used to sequence samples from a few pre-COVID donors and the naive versus memory experiments, whereas other data were Illumina-based. A different, Illumina-based TCR-beta assay was used to sequence expansion assays from other donors in the study.

Library construction relied on the immunoSEQ multiplex PCR assay. For the original study's pipeline: Preprocessing removed nonproductive sequences and CDR3s not starting with C, not ending with F or W, or shorter than 7 amino acids. Antigen-specific clonotypes were called with the MANAFEST web app on the basis of expansion relative to the reference and to other culture wells. A clone was considered positive if the clone showed significant expansion compared with the reference culture in 2 of 3 replicate wells at an FDR below 0.05. A further requirement for positive clones was significant expansion compared with all other tandem wells, along with an odds ratio above 5. Pairwise Levenshtein distance, computed with the stringdist R package after three terminal residues were trimmed from each end, was used as the measure of CDR3 homology. TCRdb took over this immuneACCESS table, retaining in-frame rearrangements with V and J assigned. Such tables are incomplete; in checked studies, under half of the missing clones stem from an unresolved V gene, and the remainder is unexplained. V and J calls and clone size are as listed in that table; D and trimming were resolved from the DNA. The table for this sample lists 25,000 to 35,000 clones; 72% of them were counted only once. The ten top clones hold about 12% of the sample.

CD4+ T cells from unexposed donors were collected before the COVID-19 pandemic (2011-2018). After less than eleven days of culture, CD4+ T cells were isolated with the EasySep CD4+ T cell isolation kit. Unexposed donor CD4+ T cells were tested for reactivity to SARS-CoV-2 S and N and four common cold coronavirus spike pools, as cell number allowed. Around 1.8 million PBMCs per well were cultured in IMDM with 5% human AB serum and approximately 10 IU/ml IL-2. Half of the culture medium was replaced with fresh IL-2-containing medium on days 3 and 7. Triplicate replicate wells were generally used for each peptide culture condition. Leukapheresis product for the unexposed donors was bought commercially. Ficoll-Paque PLUS gradient centrifugation was used to isolate PBMCs from either whole blood or leukapheresis product. PBMCs were either cryopreserved at -140°C or used fresh in the expansion assay. The QIAamp Micro DNA Kit was used to extract genomic DNA from the CD4+ T cells.

The germline V gene gives CDR1 as SNHLY and CDR2 as FYNNEI. The CDR3, cysteine through phenylalanine, is 14 amino acids long. This entry keeps only the CDR3 DNA: 42 bases, framed from base 1. A distance of 10 bases separates the germline ends of V and J, which lose 7 bases and 0 bases respectively. About this clone: The antigen it binds to is not known. Base qualities were left out, and no much larger clone turns up one base away.

Results and caveats for the whole study, not just this receptor: Because no donor provided both pre-pandemic and post-infection samples, tracing the source of pre-existing responses was limited. The study was limited by small numbers of patients and tested TCRs. Approximately 69% of donors had memory CD4+ clonotypes that crossrecognized SARS-CoV-2 and at least one common cold coronavirus spike. Since the crossreactivity analysis centred on spike protein, crossreactivity against other viral proteins was not assessed. Crossreactive clones showed significantly weaker SARS-CoV-2-driven expansion than monoreactive clones, consistent with antigenic imprinting.

Sequences were obtained from CD4+ T cells from PBMCs, cultured in vitro. The sequence joins TRBV2 to TRBJ1-3; too little of a D gene remains to name it. The sequence came from a human donor in good health. DNA sequence: TGTGCCAGCACTACGCGGCGCTCTGGAAACACCATATATTTT. Its product reads: CASTTRRSGNTIYF.